The clone carrying this T cell receptor beta chain was seen many times. Its antigen is still unknown. Through a sample-barcoded 5' primer and a J-beta primer mix, a second PCR was run for about 7 to 12 cycles. Every molecule of cDNA carried a tag from a template-switch adaptor with 12 random nucleotides. All samples yielded 3 million or more CDR3-containing paired-end reads. In TCRdb, the 5' RACE reads were re-called with MiXCR into one record per CDR3 protein. This table has under 1 million distinct CDR3 sequences, around 43% appearing once. This sample is part of a study of blood T cells in healthy people across ages. Findings and caveats of the study: Naive CD4+ cell counts and diversity both ran higher in long-lived than in aged donors.

Drawing of peripheral blood yielded 7.5 to 10 milliliters from each donor. The CDR3 is made up of 15 amino acids. Germline values: CDR1 LNHDA, CDR2 SQIVND (reference sequence). V was pared by 7 bases and J by 9 bases, with 14 bases of the junction left unmatched. Sample: blood. The TCR was taken from a man in his 60s in good health. The chain employs TRBV19 and TRBJ2-1; TRBD2 aligns across 8 bases. DNA of the CDR3: TGTGCCAGTACCCACCTCACGGGGGGGCGGAGTGAGCAGTTCTTC. Amino acids: CASTHLTGGRSEQFF.